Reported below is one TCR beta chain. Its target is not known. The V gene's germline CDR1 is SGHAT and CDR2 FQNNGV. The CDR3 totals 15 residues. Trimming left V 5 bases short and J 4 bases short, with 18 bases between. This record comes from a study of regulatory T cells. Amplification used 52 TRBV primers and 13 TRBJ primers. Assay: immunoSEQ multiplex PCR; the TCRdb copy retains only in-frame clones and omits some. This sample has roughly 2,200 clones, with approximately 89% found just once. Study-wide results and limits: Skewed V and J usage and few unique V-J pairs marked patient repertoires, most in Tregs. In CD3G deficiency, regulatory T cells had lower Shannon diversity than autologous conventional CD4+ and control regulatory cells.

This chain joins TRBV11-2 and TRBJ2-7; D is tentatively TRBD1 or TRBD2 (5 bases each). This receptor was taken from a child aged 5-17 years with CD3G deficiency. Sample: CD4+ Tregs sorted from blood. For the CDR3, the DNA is TGTGCCAGCAGCAACACAGGAGGCTTTGGTTACGAGCAGTACTTC. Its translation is CASSNTGGFGYEQYF.